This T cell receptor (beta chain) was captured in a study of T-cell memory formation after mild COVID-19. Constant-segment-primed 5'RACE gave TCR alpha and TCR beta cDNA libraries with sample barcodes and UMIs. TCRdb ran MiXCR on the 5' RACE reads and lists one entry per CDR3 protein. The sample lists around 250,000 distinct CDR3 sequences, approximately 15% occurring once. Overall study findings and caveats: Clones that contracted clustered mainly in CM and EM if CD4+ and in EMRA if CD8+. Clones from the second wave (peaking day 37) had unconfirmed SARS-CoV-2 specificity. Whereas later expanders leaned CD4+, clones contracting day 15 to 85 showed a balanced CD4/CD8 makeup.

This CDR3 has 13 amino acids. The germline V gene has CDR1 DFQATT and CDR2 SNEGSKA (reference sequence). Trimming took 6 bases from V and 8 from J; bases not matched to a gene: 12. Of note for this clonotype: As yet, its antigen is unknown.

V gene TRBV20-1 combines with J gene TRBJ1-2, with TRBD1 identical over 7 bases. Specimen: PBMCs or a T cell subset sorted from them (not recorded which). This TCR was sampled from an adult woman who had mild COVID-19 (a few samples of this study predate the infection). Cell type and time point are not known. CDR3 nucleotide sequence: TGCAGTGCCTCAGGGGGGCCGTCCGAGGGCTACACCTTC. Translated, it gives CSASGGPSEGYTF.